Each of the 18 T cell receptor beta chains below was sequenced from the same sample in a study of Graves' ophthalmopathy and Graves' hyperthyroidism. Transcripts of RNA were the source for amplifying TCR beta CDR3 regions. Following a first-round RT-PCR that used HTBI primers, a second-round multiplex PCR was carried out. TCRdb independently ran MiXCR on the multiplex PCR reads; one entry per CDR3 protein. The data hold about 400,000 distinct CDR3 sequences, with more than 20% observed a single time. The sample consisted of peripheral blood. All receptors come from a woman between 18 and 29 years old with stable Graves' hyperthyroidism.

As for this clonotype: Germline is not matched at one junction end, which may reflect a read error. J is TRBJ2-2 and V is TRBV7-7, with D maybe TRBD2 (5 bases). CDR1 SSHAT and CDR2 FNYEAQ come from the germline V gene (reference sequence). The CDR3 is made up of 14 amino acids. This CDR3 is CASSLEGNAGELFF. Written as DNA, the CDR3 is TGTGCTAGCAGCTTAGAGGGTAACGCCGGGGAGCTGTTTTTT.

In this sample, this clonotype turned up once. The chain couples TRBV11-2 to TRBJ1-1; D gene uncertain. This CDR3 is built from 15 residues. CDR1 is SGHAT, CDR2 FQNNGV, per germline. Trimming pared 5 bases from V and 2 bases from J, leaving 15 bases between. The CDR3 protein is CASSHSPSANTEAFF. CDR3 nucleotides: TGTGCCAGCAGCCACTCGCCAAGCGCAAACACTGAAGCTTTCTTT.

This clonotype was detected ten times or more. The chain is built from TRBV7-2 and TRBJ1-2; 9 nucleotides align to TRBD1. This CDR3 is 15 amino acids long. Looked up from germline, CDR1 is SGHTA and CDR2 is FQGNSA. J was trimmed by 7 bases and V by 1 base; bases with no gene match: 7. CDR3 residues: CASSLVGDRVGGYTF. The DNA of the CDR3 is TGTGCCAGCAGCTTAGTCGGGGACAGGGTCGGTGGCTACACCTTC.

This clonotype was observed at least ten times. The chain couples TRBV27 to TRBJ1-1; 10 nucleotides align to TRBD1. The V and J ends lost 6 bases and 11 bases, in that order; junction bases with no gene match: 9. Germline-derived CDR1 and CDR2 are MNHEY and SMNVEV (reference sequence). CDR3 length: 13 residues. As DNA, the CDR3 is TGTGCCAGCAGCGACAGGGGGCGGTTCATGGCTTTCTTT. Translation gives CASSDRGRFMAFF.

The chain combines TRBV29-1 with TRBJ2-5; the D is unclear. The CDR3 length is 13 residues. Trimming cost V 1 base and J 0 bases, with 6 bases left between them. Germline loops: CDR1 SQVTM, CDR2 ANQGSEA. CDR3 region: CSVEGSNQETQYF. In nucleotides, the CDR3 is TGCAGCGTTGAAGGTTCTAACCAAGAGACCCAGTACTTC.

This clonotype was counted between two and nine times. The genes are TRBV9 and TRBJ2-5; TRBD2 matches at 10 bases. CDR1 is SGDLS, CDR2 YYNGEE, per germline. V was pared by 0 bases and J by 5 bases, with 7 bases of the junction left unmatched. This CDR3 spans 16 amino acids. The CDR3 DNA follows: TGTGCCAGCAGCGTAGACCCTAGCGGGAGTGAGGAGACCCAGTACTTC. Translation: CASSVDPSGSEETQYF. Complete variable domain (other parts from reference TRBV9 and TRBJ2-5): DSGVTQTPKHLITATGQRVTLRCSPRSGDLSVYWYQQSLDQGLQFLIQYYNGEERAKGNILERFSAQQFPDLHSELNLSSLELGDSALYFCASSVDPSGSEETQYFGPGTRLLVL.

Worth noting for this clonotype: This may stem from a read error, because a much larger clone lies one nucleotide away. This sequence joins TRBV6-2 or TRBV6-3 and TRBJ2-7, with no clear D. This CDR3 has 16 residues. Germline V CDR1 and CDR2: MNHEY, SVGEGT. V was pared by 6 bases and J by 5 bases, with 23 bases between. In DNA form, the CDR3 reads TGTGCCAGCAGACGCCAAACTCCCCGGCCCCTCGACGAGCAGTACGTC. It specifies CASRRQTPRPLDEQYV.

Concerning this clonotype: The germline gene is not matched at one end of the junction; a read error may be the cause. The V gene is TRBV12-3 or TRBV12-4, the J gene TRBJ1-5; D is undetermined. This CDR3 has 16 residues. CDR3 coding DNA: TGTGCCAGCAGTTTTACTGCGCAATTAAGCAGTCAGCCCCAGCATTTT. The encoded protein is CASSFTAQLSSQPQHF.

There are many counts of this clonotype. V gene TRBV6-2 or TRBV6-3 combines with J gene TRBJ2-7; 7 bases fit TRBD2. This CDR3 contains 15 residues. V dropped 0 bases and J dropped 5; count of bases not matched to a gene: 7. Germline values: CDR1 MNHEY, CDR2 SVGEGT. The CDR3 protein is CASSYSRLASDEQYF. The CDR3 bases are TGTGCCAGCAGTTACTCGAGACTAGCATCCGACGAGCAGTACTTC.

This clonotype was counted at least ten times. This chain joins TRBV20-1 and TRBJ2-7; D gene ambiguous. V lost 4 bases to trimming and J lost 1 base, with 11 bases between them. The CDR3 covers 13 residues. CDR1 DFQATT and CDR2 SNEGSKA come from the germline V gene (reference sequence). The DNA of the CDR3 is TGCAGTGCTATAGGCACAGTTTCCTACGAGCAGTACTTC. It translates to CSAIGTVSYEQYF.

This rearrangement joins TRBV6-1 to TRBJ2-5; no clear D gene. Germline assignment: CDR1 MNHNS and CDR2 SASEGT. Deletions cut 7 bases from V and 4 bases from J, with 7 bases between. The length of the CDR3 is 11 residues. Here the CDR3 reads CASIFRETQYF. Here the CDR3 DNA reads TGTGCCAGCATATTTAGAGAGACCCAGTACTTC.

This clonotype was seen ten or more times. V usage is TRBV20-1 and J usage is TRBJ2-2; D is possibly TRBD2 (6 bases). V lost 6 bases and J 4 bases, leaving 24 bases between the germline ends. Per germline, CDR1 DFQATT and CDR2 SNEGSKA (reference sequence). This CDR3 contains 17 residues. CDR3: CSANGGPAGFPTGELFF. DNA for the CDR3: TGCAGTGCCAACGGGGGTCCGGCGGGCTTTCCCACCGGGGAGCTGTTTTTT.

The rearrangement links TRBV4-3 to TRBJ1-6; a possible D gene is TRBD1 (5 bases). The CDR3 consists of 15 residues. The V gene's germline CDR1 is LGHNA and CDR2 YSLEER. V lost 1 base, J lost 2 bases, and 6 bases lay in between. In DNA, the CDR3 is TGCGCCAGCAGCCAAGCACAGGCCTATAATTCACCCCTCCACTTT. It specifies CASSQAQAYNSPLHF.

This clonotype was seen repeatedly, ten times or more. The chain uses TRBV6-5 and TRBJ2-2, with TRBD1 matching over 10 bases. The CDR3 has 13 residues. Germline loops: CDR1 MNHEY, CDR2 SVGAGI. Trimming cost V 11 bases and J 3 bases; bases outside gene matches: 3. The CDR3 loop is CAGGQGDTGELFF. CDR3 sequence (DNA): TGTGCCGGAGGACAGGGGGACACCGGGGAGCTGTTTTTT.

This clonotype has a count of ten or more. This chain uses TRBV6-5 with TRBJ1-1, with D uncertain. Germline-derived CDR1 and CDR2 are MNHEY and SVGAGI. Trimming took 0 bases from V and 3 from J, leaving 14 bases between them. The CDR3 contains 16 residues. The DNA of the CDR3 is TGTGCCAGCAGTTACTCCCAGATTGGGTACGACACTGAAGCTTTCTTT. Protein: CASSYSQIGYDTEAFF.

This clonotype was counted ten times or more. The V call is TRBV6-2 or TRBV6-3, the J call TRBJ2-7; 7 bases align to TRBD1. In germline, CDR1 is MNHEY, CDR2 SVGEGT. The CDR3 is made up of 14 amino acids. After removal of 6 bases from V and 4 bases from J, the junction contained 9 bases not matched to a gene. The CDR3 region is CASSLLGTAYEQYF. The CDR3 nucleotides read TGTGCCAGCAGCCTTCTTGGGACAGCTTACGAGCAGTACTTC.

This clonotype was seen more than once but under ten times. The chain joins TRBV7-9 to TRBJ1-2; D is unclear. V lost 6 bases to trimming and J lost 5 bases, with 10 bases between them. The CDR3 contains 12 residues. CDR1 SEHNR and CDR2 FQNEAQ come from the germline V gene (reference sequence). This chain's CDR3 is CASRGGPYGYTF. Written as DNA, the CDR3 is TGTGCCAGCAGGGGCGGCCCATATGGCTACACCTTC.

This clonotype was observed many times. The V call is TRBV29-1, the J call TRBJ1-1; D is perhaps TRBD1 (5 bases). Trimming stripped 6 bases from V and 3 bases from J, with 14 bases between. Per germline, CDR1 SQVTM and CDR2 ANQGSEA. The CDR3 contains 13 residues. CDR3 sequence reads: CSVLSTGYTEAFF. Written as DNA, the CDR3 is TGCAGCGTCTTGTCTACAGGCTACACTGAAGCTTTCTTT.